The source of this TCR beta chain is a study of blood T cell repertoires in COVID-19. Across the whole study: Spain, Italy and the United States supplied samples that represented acute and convalescent COVID-19.

This clone was found a few times. J was trimmed by 4 bases and V by 0 bases; bases with no gene match: 5. The CDR3 loop spans 16 amino acids. CDR1 and CDR2 from the germline V gene are SEHNR and FQNEAQ (reference sequence). Sequenced by immunoSEQ multiplex PCR; TCRdb stores in-frame clones only, minus some. The sample holds some 250,000 clones, around 89% seen once. Sequenced: peripheral blood. V is TRBV7-9 and J is TRBJ1-1; 10 nucleotides match TRBD1. The clonotype was recovered from a woman between 40 and 55 years old who had recovered from COVID-19. The CDR3 loop reads CASSLAPGQGRTEAFF. The CDR3 nucleotides are TGTGCCAGCAGCTTAGCCCCGGGACAGGGGCGCACTGAAGCTTTCTTT.